This T cell receptor (beta chain) was observed in a study of T cell repertoires in cytomegalovirus infection (dated by TCRdb to the late 2010s). A note on the overall study: Donor HLA type was relevant to the analysis, as public TCR beta signatures indicated carriage of CMV infection together with the matching HLA type.

The CDR3 goes from the cysteine to the phenylalanine over 14 residues. Just CDR3 DNA is preserved here, 42 bases in frame from base 1. V is shortened by 5 bases, J by 5 bases, and the region joining them spans 18 bases. CDR1 DFQATT and CDR2 SNEGSKA were looked up in the germline V gene (reference sequence). Summary of the overall study and its limitations: The ex vivo response was dominated by HLA-C-restricted CMV-specific TCR beta clonotypes, and the single most frequent clonotype in two of eight donors was supplied by these HLA-C-restricted clonotypes. In both this cohort and an independent roughly 400-donor cohort, the cumulative frequency of public TCR beta family members distinguished carriers of CMV infection plus the relevant HLA type.

The sample was run on an Illumina HiSeq 1500. The public reads were run again by TCRdb, first through fastp at Q25 and then through MiXCR, and only productive beta chains were kept. Every entry covers one CDR3 protein and lists the most common genes and DNA from its rows. Here the sample has 200,000 or so distinct CDR3 sequences; roughly a fifth occur a single time. The ten largest clones add up to approximately 3% of the sample. Notes on this clonotype: Its cognate antigen has yet to be identified. The input lacks base qualities; no much larger clone sits a single base away.

Sequencing was done on a sample of PBMCs. The chain was built from TRBV20-1 and TRBJ2-5, with the D gene not confidently named. The TCR was taken from a human donor in good health (CMV status not recorded). Some clones in this sample may be carry-over from other donors' samples. Here is the DNA: TGCAGTGCTTCTAACATTAGCTCGGCGGAGACCCAGTACTTC. The resulting protein is CSASNISSAETQYF.